This TCR beta chain comes out of a study of blood T cell repertoires in COVID-19. This table comes from immunoSEQ multiplex PCR, and its TCRdb copy is limited to in-frame clones, with some not included. Of tens of thousands of clones listed, about four fifths are singletons. With 6 bases clipped from V and 7 bases from J, the junction kept 7 bases outside the gene matches. This CDR3 spans 13 amino acids. Germline CDR1 reads SQVTM; CDR2 reads ANQGSEA. The gene calls are TRBV29-1 and TRBJ2-1, with 9 nucleotides matching TRBD1. Source material: peripheral blood. This clonotype was obtained from a human donor in a cohort sampled during active COVID-19. The CDR3 loop is CSVRGQGRNEQFF. The DNA of the CDR3 is TGCAGCGTGCGAGGACAGGGGCGAAATGAGCAGTTCTTC.